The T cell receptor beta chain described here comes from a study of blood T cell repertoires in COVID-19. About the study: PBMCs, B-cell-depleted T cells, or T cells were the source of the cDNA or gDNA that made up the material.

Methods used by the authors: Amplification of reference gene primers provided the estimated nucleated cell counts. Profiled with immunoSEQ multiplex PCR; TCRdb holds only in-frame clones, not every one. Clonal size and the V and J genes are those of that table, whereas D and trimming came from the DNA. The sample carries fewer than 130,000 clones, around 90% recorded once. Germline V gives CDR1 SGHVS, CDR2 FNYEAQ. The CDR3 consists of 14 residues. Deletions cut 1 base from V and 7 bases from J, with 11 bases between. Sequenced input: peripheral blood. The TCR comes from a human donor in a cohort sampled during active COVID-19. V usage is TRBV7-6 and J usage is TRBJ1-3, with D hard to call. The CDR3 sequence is CASSLGAAANTIYF. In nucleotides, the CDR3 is TGTGCCAGCAGCTTAGGTGCGGCCGCCAACACCATATATTTT.